This T cell receptor (beta chain) appears in the sequencing data of a study of T cells in Graves' hyperthyroidism and ophthalmopathy (dated by TCRdb to about 2019). Regarding the research as a whole: Peripheral blood samples were taken at the time of initial diagnosis, prior to any treatment. TCR V-J signatures able to tell the groups apart were searched for in a discovery cohort of 100 patients, of whom roughly 42 had Graves' ophthalmopathy and roughly 59 had stable Graves' hyperthyroidism. Whether ophthalmopathy could be predicted prospectively was tested in an independent validation cohort made up of under 20 hyperthyroidism patients plus 17 patients who later progressed to ophthalmopathy. The 100 or so discovery patients were divided at random into training and test sets in a 7:3 ratio. The study also compared thyroid tissue and blood T-cell repertoires from about 6 Graves' hyperthyroidism patients. Following sampling, methimazole starting at 30 mg daily was given to hyperthyroidism patients, and high-dose intravenous methylprednisolone was given to ophthalmopathy patients. The paper reports TCR Vbeta CDR3 sequencing of roughly 140 peripheral blood samples: under 45 ophthalmopathy, under 85 hyperthyroidism and approximately 17 progressor patients.

For this clonotype: Its binding antigen is unknown. One base away there is no much larger clone; base qualities are not given.

TCR beta CDR3 regions were amplified from RNA transcripts. The TCR CDR3 was subjected to a first round of RT-PCR using the HTBI primer set and the Qiagen OneStep RT-PCR kit. Libraries were constructed in a second round of multiplex PCR, after which size selection and purification were carried out. The libraries were sequenced on an Illumina HiSeq2000 using paired-end 100 bp reads. Turning to the authors' computational methods: SOAPnuke was used to process the raw data, throwing out any read that contained adapters or uncalled bases, had a mean Phred below 15, or lacked an exact constant-primer or identifier match. COPE v1.2.5 was used to merge high-quality paired reads, and clonotypes were defined as unique nucleotide sequences. Clonotypes were aligned to IMGT TRBV, TRBD and TRBJ reference segments using MiTCR v1.1. Analysis was restricted to V-J combinations with a frequency above 0.0001, which covered just over 98% of repertoires. A TCS score was defined as the ratio between F50 (clonal expansion) and ExV (chaos), using BLOSUM62-based TCRdist between CDR3 peptides within each V-J. Welch's t-statistics and random forest reduced just over 500 V-J features to 13, which were used in a naive Bayes classifier (R e1071). The similarity between thyroid and blood repertoires was quantified using the Morisita-Horn index. TCRdb reprocessed the public reads (quality trimming at Q25 with fastp, clone calling with MiXCR) and kept in-frame beta chains. CDR3 protein duplicates are merged, each entry listing the most common genes and DNA. TCRdb, not the authors, supplied the V and J calls. Here the sample has 700,000 to 850,000 distinct CDR3 sequences; approximately 36% occur a single time. The top ten hold around 30% of the sample.

Graves' hyperthyroidism was defined as stable when no progression to ophthalmopathy occurred over 18 months of follow-up. Hyperthyroidism patients were aged 18 to 65 years and newly diagnosed, with disease duration of less than 2 months. Patients with uncontrolled infections, other autoimmune diseases, pregnancy or lactation were excluded. Diagnoses were based on clinical symptoms, serum thyroxine and TRAb, thyroid ultrasound and orbital computed tomography. Ficoll-Paque density gradient centrifugation was used to isolate PBMCs from 9.5 to 10 ml of fresh peripheral blood. Trizol reagent was used to extract total RNA, and RNA quality was then checked on an Agilent 2100 Bioanalyzer. Reading from cysteine to phenylalanine, the CDR3 counts 15 amino acids. The CDR3 DNA has 45 bases and is translated from base 1. The germline V gene yields SGHTA for CDR1 and FQGNSA for CDR2. The germline V end is reduced by 5 bases and the J end by 6 bases; junction bases left unmatched: 9.

Results and caveats for the whole study, not just this receptor: Most expanded thyroid clonotypes (frequency above 0.001) were also detected in blood, suggesting blood repertoires may reflect thyroid immune responses. A model built on a 13 V-J signature distinguished ophthalmopathy from stable hyperthyroidism, reaching approximately 89% sensitivity and about 81% specificity in cross-validation and 80%/75% in testing. In validation, the model predicted progression to ophthalmopathy with roughly 66% sensitivity and about 72% specificity, a median of around six months before onset. No statistical method was used to set the sample size in advance, and investigators knew the group allocation.

This receptor was identified in a woman in her thirties or forties with Graves' hyperthyroidism. The receptor chain draws on TRBV7-2 and TRBJ2-3; TRBD1 agrees with 9 junctional bases. Sequencing input: blood. The CDR3 amino acid sequence is: CASSPRTGAWDTQYF. The DNA reads TGTGCCAGCAGCCCGAGGACAGGGGCGTGGGATACGCAGTATTTT.